The 15 T cell receptor beta chains reported below all come from one sample, sequenced in a study of a mutant IDH1 vaccine in newly diagnosed glioma. Time point of the sample: baseline, week 1 (first vaccination visit). The treatment was: pre-vaccination baseline after standard-of-care therapy. The data were produced by immunoSEQ multiplex PCR, yet TCRdb's version contains in-frame clones alone and is incomplete. Counted here are over 75,000 clones, about four fifths occurring once; the ten biggest clones make up roughly 7%. Sequencing used PBMCs, obtained from a glioma patient treated with radiotherapy, temozolomide or both. All receptors derive from a man aged 35 to 55 with glioma.

The gene calls are TRBV7-2 and TRBJ2-3; TRBD2 is a possible D gene (6 bases). Trimming stripped 6 bases from V and 0 bases from J, with 13 bases between. The CDR3 has 15 residues. The germline gives CDR1 SGHTA, CDR2 FQGNSA. CDR3 amino acids: CASSSTSSSTDTQYF. The CDR3 DNA reads as TGTGCCAGCAGTTCAACTAGCAGCAGCACAGATACGCAGTATTTT.

V is TRBV4-1 and J is TRBJ2-6; D remains ambiguous. The CDR3 length is 16 residues. V was pared by 0 bases and J by 0 bases, with 6 bases between. CDR1 and CDR2 from the germline V gene are MGHRA and YSYEKL. CDR3 in DNA: TGCGCCAGCAGCCAAGACAGGTCCTCTGGGGCCAACGTCCTGACTTTC. Translating gives CASSQDRSSGANVLTF.

The gene calls are TRBV9 and TRBJ1-4; 7 bases fit TRBD1. CDR1 and CDR2 (germline): SGDLS, YYNGEE. This CDR3 spans 15 amino acids. Trimming took 0 bases from V and 7 from J; bases not matched to a gene: 6. CDR3 in amino acids: CASSVATGVGEKLFF. In nucleotides, the CDR3 is TGTGCCAGCAGCGTAGCTACAGGGGTCGGTGAAAAACTGTTTTTT.

The rearrangement links TRBV2 to TRBJ1-5; D not certain. Trimming took off 4 bases at V and 1 base at J, with 11 bases between the two ends. The germline V gene has CDR1 SNHLY and CDR2 FYNNEI. The CDR3 sequence is 15 residues long. The CDR3 reads CASSAQVGSNQPQHF. The CDR3 coding sequence is TGTGCCAGCAGTGCGCAGGTGGGAAGCAATCAGCCCCAGCATTTT.

The chain joins TRBV25-1 to TRBJ2-1; TRBD1 aligns across 7 bases. The germline CDR1 and CDR2 sequences are MGHDK and SYGVNS. V lost 2 bases and J lost 11; bases outside the gene matches: 6. The CDR3 sequence is 13 residues long. CDR3 amino acids: CASSERTGGKQFF. CDR3 sequence (DNA): TGTGCCAGCAGTGAACGGACAGGTGGTAAGCAGTTCTTC.

The chain couples TRBV19 to TRBJ1-5; 8 bases are a match to TRBD1. J lost 7 bases, V lost 2 bases, and 13 bases had no gene match. CDR1 LNHDA and CDR2 SQIVND come from the germline V gene (reference sequence). The CDR3 runs to 17 residues. The CDR3 reads CASSINPDRGPKQPQHF. CDR3 nucleotide sequence: TGTGCCAGTAGTATAAACCCCGACAGGGGTCCCAAGCAGCCCCAGCATTTT. The full variable domain, with the rest looked up from reference TRBV19 and TRBJ1-5, is DGGITQSPKYLFRKEGQNVTLSCEQNLNHDAMYWYRQDPGQGLRLIYYSQIVNDFQKGDIAEGYSVSREKKESFPLTVTSAQKNPTAFYLCASSINPDRGPKQPQHFGDGTRLSIL.

This clone was seen more than once but under ten times. V gene TRBV4-1 combines with J gene TRBJ1-1; D gene uncertain. V gave up 2 bases and J gave up 2 bases, with 0 bases separating them. This CDR3 comprises 11 residues. Germline CDR1 is MGHRA and CDR2 is YSYEKL. CDR3 sequence: CASSQNTEAFF. Written as DNA, the CDR3 is TGCGCCAGCAGCCAAAACACTGAAGCTTTCTTT.

V gene TRBV5-6 combines with J gene TRBJ1-4; TRBD1 is a possible D gene (5 bases). Trimming left V 3 bases short and J 8 bases short, with 14 bases between. The germline CDR1 and CDR2 sequences are SGHDT and YYEEEE. The CDR3 runs 14 residues. CDR3 amino acids: CASSSGGDLEKLFF. Here the CDR3 DNA reads TGTGCCAGCAGCTCAGGAGGGGACTTAGAAAAACTGTTTTTT.

This clone appeared once. The chain uses TRBV5-4 and TRBJ2-1; TRBD1 matches 8 bases. The CDR3 spans 15 residues. The V and J ends lost 5 bases and 7 bases, in that order; junction bases with no gene match: 11. Per germline, CDR1 SGHNT and CDR2 YYREEE (reference sequence). CDR3 sequence reads: CASRLYGTGLNEQFF. CDR3 nucleotides: TGTGCCAGCAGGCTGTACGGGACAGGCCTGAATGAGCAGTTCTTC.

The rearrangement links TRBV6-5 to TRBJ1-1, with D uncertain. There are 8 residues in the CDR3. Trimming left V 8 bases short and J 8 bases short, with 3 bases between. CDR1 and CDR2 (germline): MNHEY, SVGAGI. The DNA of the CDR3 is TGTGCCAGCTTGGAAGCTTTCTTT. Amino acid sequence: CASLEAFF.

The J gene is TRBJ2-5, the V gene TRBV6-5; no firm D call. CDR1 and CDR2 from the germline V gene are MNHEY and SVGAGI. The CDR3 contains 13 residues. Trimming cost V 6 bases and J 4 bases, with 12 bases left between them. CDR3 in amino acids: CASSGSWGETQYF. Here the CDR3 DNA reads TGTGCCAGCAGCGGATCGTGGGGAGAGACCCAGTACTTC.

The V and J genes are TRBV11-2 and TRBJ2-2; D may be TRBD2 (5 bases). CDR3 length: 14 amino acids. The germline gives CDR1 SGHAT, CDR2 FQNNGV. V was pared by 1 base and J by 6 bases, with 9 bases between. CDR3 region: CASSLAGMAGELFF. CDR3 nucleotide sequence: TGTGCCAGCAGCTTAGCCGGGATGGCCGGGGAGCTGTTTTTT.

The genes are TRBV6-6 and TRBJ1-3; 9 bases fit TRBD1. Unmatched junction bases numbered 4, after V lost 4 bases and J lost 0 bases. Germline V gives CDR1 MNHNY, CDR2 SVGAGI (reference sequence). The CDR3 extends over 16 amino acids. Here the CDR3 DNA reads TGTGCCAGCAGTTCAAAGGGACAGGGCTCTGGAAACACCATATATTTT. Its translation: CASSSKGQGSGNTIYF.

Remarks on this clone: Other DNA sequences within the sample encode an identical CDR3. The genes are TRBV4-3 and TRBJ1-5; D gene ambiguous. With 0 bases removed from V and 4 bases from J, the gap between germline ends came to 7 bases. The length of the CDR3 is 14 residues. CDR1 and CDR2 from the germline V gene are LGHNA and YSLEER. As DNA, the CDR3 is TGCGCCAGCAGCCAAGATCTAGGGAATCAGCCCCAGCATTTT. This codes for CASSQDLGNQPQHF.

The chain uses TRBV13 and TRBJ1-4, with 8 bases fitting TRBD1. CDR3 length: 17 residues. From germline, CDR1 is PRHDT and CDR2 FYEKMQ (reference sequence). V was clipped by 2 bases and J by 4 bases; unmatched bases: 9. The DNA of the CDR3 is TGTGCCAGCAGCTTATCGACAGGGGCGGAGGGTAATGAAAAACTGTTTTTT. Translating gives CASSLSTGAEGNEKLFF.